The clone carrying this T cell receptor beta chain came up many times. Generation of TCR cDNA used 5'RACE template switching (which added a universal primer site and UMIs). TCRdb used MiXCR to reprocess the 5' RACE reads, holding one entry per CDR3 protein. The top ten hold over 3% of the sample, which has some 320,000 distinct CDR3 sequences, over 8.5% seen once. This specimen belongs to a study of T cells after yellow fever vaccination. Germline CDR1 and CDR2: MGHRA and YSYEKL. The CDR3 extends over 16 amino acids. The V end was cut by 4 bases, the J end by 0 bases, with 15 bases between. Specimen: CD4+ T cells sorted from PBMCs, collected 45 days after the yellow fever booster vaccination. The chain joins TRBV4-1 to TRBJ1-2, with D perhaps matching TRBD1 (6 bases). This receptor was taken from a man between 18 and 29 years old who received the YFV17D yellow fever vaccine. The CDR3 DNA reads as TGCGCCAGCAGCCCTACACCGGGACATACTAACTATGGCTACACCTTC. This codes for CASSPTPGHTNYGYTF.